These 2 T cell receptor beta chains were sequenced from one sample in a study of T cell changes during pregnancy in multiple sclerosis. Assay used: immunoSEQ multiplex PCR; TCRdb lists only in-frame clones, some missing. The table shows tens of thousands of clones, with 90% to 95% occurring only once. The sample in question was CD4+ T cells from peripheral blood mononuclear cells, obtained in the second trimester of pregnancy. These receptors all stem from a female donor with multiple sclerosis, enrolled in a pregnancy study.

This chain uses TRBV5-1 with TRBJ1-1; 7 bases line up with TRBD1. CDR1 and CDR2 (germline): SGHRS, YFSETQ. The CDR3 has 16 amino acids. J lost 1 base, V lost 0 bases, and 6 bases had no gene match. The CDR3 spells CASSLEGAGQNTEAFF. The DNA for the CDR3 is TGCGCCAGCAGCTTGGAGGGGGCAGGGCAGAACACTGAAGCTTTCTTT.

The chain recombines TRBV11-2 with TRBJ2-1; maybe TRBD2 (8 bases). This CDR3 region has 16 residues. In germline, CDR1 is SGHAT, CDR2 FQNNGV. V shed 5 bases and J shed 2 bases, with 16 bases lying between them. CDR3 DNA sequence: TGTGCCAGCAGCCCCCGGGAGGGGGCAACCTACAATGAGCAGTTCTTC. Translation: CASSPREGATYNEQFF.